This is a list of T cell receptor beta chains from one sample in a study of control samples from healthy donors and cancer patients. This table comes from immunoSEQ multiplex PCR, and its TCRdb copy is limited to in-frame clones, with some not included. The data hold about 110,000 clones, with 88% observed a single time. The sequenced sample consisted of PBMCs. The receptors were gathered from a woman aged 55-75 years with lung cancer. The CDR3 runs from the conserved cysteine through the conserved F or W. A D gene is named only where the DNA matches it firmly. Clone size appears in some rows only: once, few, many, or a class for an expanded clone.

v_gene	abundance	d_gene	j_gene	CDR3aa	CDR3nt
TRBV7-2	-	-	TRBJ1-1	CASSAAGTEAFF	TGTGCCAGCAGCGCGGCCGGGACAGAAGCTTTCTTT
TRBV24-1	-	TRBD1	TRBJ2-7	CATSPSPGQGASYEQYF	TGTGCCACCAGTCCCAGCCCGGGACAGGGGGCGTCCTACGAGCAGTACTTC
TRBV7-9	-	-	TRBJ1-5	CASRQNTGQPQHF	TGTGCCAGCAGACAGAACACAGGGCAGCCCCAGCATTTT
TRBV18	-	-	TRBJ1-1	CASSPPLEAAFF	TGTGCCAGCTCACCACCTCTGGAGGCAGCTTTCTTT
TRBV5-1	-	-	TRBJ1-6	CASSWTAVSNSPLHF	TGCGCCAGCAGCTGGACAGCGGTCAGTAATTCACCCCTCCACTTT
TRBV19	-	-	TRBJ2-7	CASSQGYEQYF	TGTGCCAGTAGTCAGGGTTACGAGCAGTACTTC
TRBV9	once	TRBD2	TRBJ2-1	CASSVEGGSENEQFF	TGTGCCAGCAGCGTAGAGGGCGGGAGTGAGAATGAGCAGTTCTTC
TRBV7-2	-	-	TRBJ1-1	CASSLEAGDTEAFF	TGTGCCAGCAGCTTAGAAGCTGGGGACACTGAAGCTTTCTTT
TRBV6-5	few	-	TRBJ1-4	CASSYFTREPEKLFF	TGTGCCAGCAGTTACTTCACCCGGGAGCCTGAAAAACTGTTTTTT
TRBV7-3	-	TRBD1	TRBJ2-2	CASSADRGEKTGELFF	TGTGCCAGCAGCGCGGACAGGGGAGAAAAAACCGGGGAGCTGTTTTTT
TRBV7-6	-	TRBD2	TRBJ2-1	CASSLSGGLDEQFF	TGTGCCAGCAGCTTAAGCGGGGGGCTGGATGAGCAGTTCTTC
TRBV4-2	-	-	TRBJ2-1	CASSHSGTRNEQFF	TGTGCCAGCAGCCATTCCGGGACGCGGAATGAGCAGTTCTTC